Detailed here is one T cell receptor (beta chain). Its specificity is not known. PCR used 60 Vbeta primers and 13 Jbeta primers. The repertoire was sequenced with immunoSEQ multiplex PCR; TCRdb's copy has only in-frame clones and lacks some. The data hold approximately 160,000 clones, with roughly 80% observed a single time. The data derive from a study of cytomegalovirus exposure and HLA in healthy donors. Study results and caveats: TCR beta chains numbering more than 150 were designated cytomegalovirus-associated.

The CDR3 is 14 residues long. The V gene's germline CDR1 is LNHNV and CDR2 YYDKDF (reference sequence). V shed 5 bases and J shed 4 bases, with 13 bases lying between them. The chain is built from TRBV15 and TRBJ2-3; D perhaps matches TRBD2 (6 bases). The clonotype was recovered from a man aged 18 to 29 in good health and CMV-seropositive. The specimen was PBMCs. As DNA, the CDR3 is TGTGCCACCAGCCCGGGAGCTACCGCAGATACGCAGTATTTT. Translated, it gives CATSPGATADTQYF.